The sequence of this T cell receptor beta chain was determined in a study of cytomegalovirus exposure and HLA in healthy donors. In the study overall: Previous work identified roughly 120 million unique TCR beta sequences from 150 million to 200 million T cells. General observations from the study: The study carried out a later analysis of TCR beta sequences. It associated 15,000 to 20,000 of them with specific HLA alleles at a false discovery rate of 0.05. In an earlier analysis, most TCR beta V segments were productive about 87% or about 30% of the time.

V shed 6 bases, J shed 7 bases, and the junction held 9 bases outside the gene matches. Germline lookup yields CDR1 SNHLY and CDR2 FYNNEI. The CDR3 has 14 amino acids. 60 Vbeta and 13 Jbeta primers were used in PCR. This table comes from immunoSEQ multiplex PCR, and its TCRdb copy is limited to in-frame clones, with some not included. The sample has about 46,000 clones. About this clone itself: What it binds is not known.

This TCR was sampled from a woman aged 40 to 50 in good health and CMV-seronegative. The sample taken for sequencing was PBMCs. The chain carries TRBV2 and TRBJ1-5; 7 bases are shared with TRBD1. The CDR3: CASRQGDARQPQHF. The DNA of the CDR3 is TGTGCCAGCAGGCAGGGGGACGCACGACAGCCCCAGCATTTT.